The 3 T cell receptor beta chains below all came from one sample that was sequenced in a study of T cell responses to AZD1222 COVID-19 vaccine. Method: immunoSEQ multiplex PCR; TCRdb's copy keeps in-frame clones and lacks some. The table records roughly 100,000 clones, over 70% of them present only once. Sample: peripheral blood, taken on day 0 of AZD1222 vaccination. These receptors were taken from an adult in good health.

The rearrangement links TRBV6-5 to TRBJ2-1, with 7 bases identical to TRBD2. This CDR3 is built from 15 residues. Unmatched junction bases numbered 7, after V lost 6 bases and J lost 2 bases. Germline V CDR1 and CDR2: MNHEY, SVGAGI. The CDR3 nucleotides are TGTGCCAGCAGAATACCGGGACTAACCTACAATGAGCAGTTCTTC. Amino acid sequence: CASRIPGLTYNEQFF.

The genes are TRBV7-9 and TRBJ2-2; D not resolved. This CDR3 is 14 amino acids long. V lost 3 bases to trimming and J lost 13 bases, with 18 bases between them. Germline V gene data show CDR1 as SEHNR and CDR2 as FQNEAQ (reference sequence). CDR3 bases: TGTGCCAGCAGCTTGCTCTCCTTAATGGATGGGCTGTTTTTT. This codes for CASSLLSLMDGLFF.

This chain's CDR3 is CASSLAGRGAYGYTF. The CDR3 nucleotides read TGTGCCAGCAGCTTGGCCGGTCGGGGGGCCTATGGCTACACCTTC. The chain recombines TRBV5-5 with TRBJ1-2, with TRBD1 as a possible D gene (6 bases). CDR1 and CDR2 (germline): SGHKS, YYEKEE (reference sequence). CDR3 length equals 15 residues. V was shortened by 0 bases and J by 4 bases, with 13 bases between the two germline ends.